The rows below give T cell receptor beta chains drawn from one sample of a study of shared clonotypes between healthy human individuals. The assay was immunoSEQ multiplex PCR, and TCRdb's table has in-frame clones only and misses some. The sample yields fewer than 2.5 million clones, approximately 93% seen once. The specimen sequenced was naive CD4+ T cells from PBMCs. These receptors all come from a man between 18 and 35 years old in good health. Some clones in this sample may be carry-over from other donors' samples. Both conserved end residues are part of each CDR3. A D gene is named only where the DNA matches it firmly. Clone sizes are given selectively: once, few, many, or a class where the clone is expanded.

V	D	size	J	CDR3	DNA
TRBV27	TRBD2	-	TRBJ2-1	CASSVRLAGGPNNEQFF	TGTGCCAGCAGTGTCCGACTAGCGGGAGGCCCCAACAATGAGCAGTTCTTC
TRBV9	-	-	TRBJ1-4	CASSRSGTFSEKLFF	TGTGCCAGCAGTCGTTCTGGGACATTTAGTGAAAAACTGTTTTTT
TRBV28	-	-	TRBJ2-1	CASSSRNEQFF	TGTGCCAGCAGTTCCCGCAATGAGCAGTTCTTC
TRBV29-1	-	-	TRBJ1-1	CSATPGLHNTEAFF	TGCAGCGCTACTCCGGGTCTACATAACACTGAAGCTTTCTTT
TRBV28	-	-	TRBJ1-4	CASSLGGGLEKLFF	TGTGCCAGCAGTTTGGGGGGCGGTCTCGAAAAACTGTTTTTT
TRBV30	-	-	TRBJ1-1	CAWSGQNTEAFF	TGTGCCTGGAGTGGACAGAACACTGAAGCTTTCTTT
TRBV7-3	TRBD2	-	TRBJ2-3	CASSSGLSGLTDTQYF	TGTGCCAGCAGCTCAGGTCTTAGCGGGCTAACAGATACGCAGTATTTT
TRBV5-1	-	-	TRBJ2-7	CASSLALRQGGNEQYF	TGCGCCAGCAGCTTGGCCCTCAGGCAGGGAGGCAACGAGCAGTACTTC
TRBV4-3	-	once	TRBJ1-4	CASSQDQRGHNEKLFF	TGCGCCAGCAGCCAAGACCAACGGGGGCACAATGAAAAACTGTTTTTT
TRBV5-6	-	-	TRBJ1-1	CASRFRVGLNTEAFF	TGTGCCAGCCGATTTCGGGTGGGGTTGAACACTGAAGCTTTCTTT
TRBV5-1	TRBD2	-	TRBJ2-5	CASSAGTSGSKEYF	TGCGCCAGCAGCGCCGGGACTAGCGGGAGTAAGGAGTACTTC
TRBV6-5	-	-	TRBJ2-1	CASRAKGGAYNEQFF	TGTGCCAGCAGGGCCAAAGGAGGGGCGTACAATGAGCAGTTCTTC
TRBV28	-	-	TRBJ2-3	CASTASTDTQYF	TGTGCCAGCACGGCCAGCACAGATACGCAGTATTTT
TRBV6-4	-	-	TRBJ2-2	CASSFTGQSGELFF	TGTGCCAGCAGCTTCACCGGACAGTCCGGGGAGCTGTTTTTT
TRBV10-3	-	-	TRBJ2-1	CAISESKGTGHNEQFF	TGTGCCATCAGTGAGTCGAAAGGTACAGGGCACAATGAGCAGTTCTTC
TRBV7-9	-	-	TRBJ2-7	CASSFLGGTYEQYF	TGTGCCAGCAGCTTCCTCGGGGGTACCTACGAGCAGTACTTC
TRBV5-1	-	-	TRBJ2-2	CASSQTTANTGELFF	TGCGCCAGCAGCCAAACAACAGCGAACACCGGGGAGCTGTTTTTT
TRBV29-1	-	-	TRBJ1-2	CSVERSKQTDAGYTF	TGCAGCGTTGAGAGGTCGAAGCAAACGGACGCTGGCTACACCTTC
TRBV30	-	-	TRBJ2-5	CAWSSILRAQYF	TGTGCCTGGAGTTCCATCCTCCGAGCCCAGTACTTC
TRBV7-9	-	-	TRBJ2-1	CASTYVDEQFF	TGTGCCAGCACCTATGTCGATGAGCAGTTCTTC
TRBV6-5	-	once	TRBJ1-1	CASRVGTYTEAFF	TGTGCCAGCCGGGTGGGCACATACACTGAAGCTTTCTTT
TRBV7-9	TRBD1	-	TRBJ2-3	CASSLTGQGPDTQYF	TGTGCCAGCAGCTTAACGGGACAGGGACCAGATACGCAGTATTTT
TRBV7-2	-	once	TRBJ2-3	CASSPPGQDTQYF	TGTGCCAGCAGCCCGCCGGGACAAGATACGCAGTATTTT
TRBV29-1	-	-	TRBJ2-1	CSVEGREYNEQFF	TGCAGCGTTGAAGGACGAGAATACAATGAGCAGTTCTTC
TRBV18	TRBD2	once	TRBJ2-6	CASSPTGGLGANVLTF	TGTGCCAGCTCACCAACGGGGGGGCTAGGGGCCAACGTCCTGACTTTC
TRBV6-6	TRBD1	-	TRBJ1-1	CASRDRGHDEAFF	TGTGCCAGCAGGGACAGGGGGCATGATGAAGCTTTCTTT
TRBV29-1	TRBD2	once	TRBJ2-3	CSVLGTSGIGTDTQYF	TGCAGCGTTCTTGGGACTAGCGGGATCGGAACAGATACGCAGTATTTT
TRBV9	TRBD2	-	TRBJ2-3	CASSGSGTSGSPDTQYF	TGTGCCAGCAGCGGATCCGGGACTAGCGGGTCCCCAGATACGCAGTATTTT
TRBV18	TRBD2	-	TRBJ2-3	CASSLSPGLAGGSDTQYF	TGTGCCAGCTCACTGAGCCCGGGACTAGCGGGAGGGTCAGATACGCAGTATTTT